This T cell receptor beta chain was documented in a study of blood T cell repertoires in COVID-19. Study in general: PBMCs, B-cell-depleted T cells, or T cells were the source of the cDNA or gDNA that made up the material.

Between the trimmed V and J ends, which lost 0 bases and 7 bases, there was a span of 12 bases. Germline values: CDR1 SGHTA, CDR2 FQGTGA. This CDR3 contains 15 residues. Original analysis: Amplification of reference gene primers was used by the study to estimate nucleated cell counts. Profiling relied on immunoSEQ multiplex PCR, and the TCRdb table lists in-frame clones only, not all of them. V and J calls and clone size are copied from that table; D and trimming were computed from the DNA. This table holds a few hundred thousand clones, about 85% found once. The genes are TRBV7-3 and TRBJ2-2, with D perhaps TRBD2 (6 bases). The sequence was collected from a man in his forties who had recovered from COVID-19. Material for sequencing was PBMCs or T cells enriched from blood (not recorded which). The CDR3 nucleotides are TGTGCCAGCAGCTTAACGGGAGGTTCGCACGGGGAGCTGTTTTTT. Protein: CASSLTGGSHGELFF.